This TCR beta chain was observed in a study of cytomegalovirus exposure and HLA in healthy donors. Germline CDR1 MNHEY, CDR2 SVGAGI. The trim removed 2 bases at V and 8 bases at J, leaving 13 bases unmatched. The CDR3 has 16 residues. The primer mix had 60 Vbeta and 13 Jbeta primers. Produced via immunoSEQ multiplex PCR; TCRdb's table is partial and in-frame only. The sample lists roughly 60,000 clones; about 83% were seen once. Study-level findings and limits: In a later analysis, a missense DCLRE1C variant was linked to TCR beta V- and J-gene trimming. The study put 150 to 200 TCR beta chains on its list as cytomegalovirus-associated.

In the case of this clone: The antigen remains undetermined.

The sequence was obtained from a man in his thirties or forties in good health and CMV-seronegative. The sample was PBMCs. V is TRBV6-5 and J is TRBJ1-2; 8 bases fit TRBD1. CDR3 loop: CASSYTPQGGRGGYTF. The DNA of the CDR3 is TGTGCCAGCAGTTACACCCCACAGGGGGGTAGGGGGGGCTACACCTTC.